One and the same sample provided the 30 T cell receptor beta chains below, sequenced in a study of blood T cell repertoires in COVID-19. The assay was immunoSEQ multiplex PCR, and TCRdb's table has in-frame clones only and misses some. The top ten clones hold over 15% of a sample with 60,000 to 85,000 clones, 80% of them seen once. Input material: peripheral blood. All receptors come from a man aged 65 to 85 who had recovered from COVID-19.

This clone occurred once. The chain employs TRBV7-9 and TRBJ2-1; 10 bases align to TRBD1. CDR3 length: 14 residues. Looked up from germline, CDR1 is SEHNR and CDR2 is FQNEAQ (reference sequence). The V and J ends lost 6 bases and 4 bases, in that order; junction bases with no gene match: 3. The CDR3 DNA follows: TGTGCCAGCAGGACAGGGGGCGCTTACAATGAGCAGTTCTTC. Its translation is CASRTGGAYNEQFF.

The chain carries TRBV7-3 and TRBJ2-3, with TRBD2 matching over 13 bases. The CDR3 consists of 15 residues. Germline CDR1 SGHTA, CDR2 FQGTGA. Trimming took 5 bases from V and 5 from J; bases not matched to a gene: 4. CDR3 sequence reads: CASSIGLAGVDTQYF. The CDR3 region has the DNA TGTGCCAGCAGCATAGGACTAGCGGGGGTAGATACGCAGTATTTT.

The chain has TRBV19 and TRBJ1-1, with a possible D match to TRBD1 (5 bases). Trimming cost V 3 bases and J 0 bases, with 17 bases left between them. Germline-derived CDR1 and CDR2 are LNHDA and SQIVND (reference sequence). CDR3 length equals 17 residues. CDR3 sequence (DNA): TGTGCCAGTAGTATTAGACAGACCGAATTAATGAACACTGAAGCTTTCTTT. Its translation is CASSIRQTELMNTEAFF.

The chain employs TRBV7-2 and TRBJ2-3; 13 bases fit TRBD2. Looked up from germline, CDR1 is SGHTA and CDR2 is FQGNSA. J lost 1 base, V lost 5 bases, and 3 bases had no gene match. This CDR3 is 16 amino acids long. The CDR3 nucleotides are TGTGCCAGCAGCATTACTAGCGGGAGGGGCACAGATACGCAGTATTTT. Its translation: CASSITSGRGTDTQYF. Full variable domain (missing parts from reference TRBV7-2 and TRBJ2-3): GAGVSQSPSNKVTEKGKDVELRCDPISGHTALYWYRQSLGQGLEFLIYFQGNSAPDKSGLPSDRFSAERTGGSVSTLTIQRTQQEDSAVYLCASSITSGRGTDTQYFGPGTRLTVL.

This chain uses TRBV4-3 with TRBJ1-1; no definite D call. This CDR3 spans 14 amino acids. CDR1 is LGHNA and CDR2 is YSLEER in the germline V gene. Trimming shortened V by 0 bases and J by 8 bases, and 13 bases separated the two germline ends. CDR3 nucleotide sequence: TGCGCCAGCAGCCAAGAATATCAGGTAGACGAAGCTTTCTTT. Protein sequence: CASSQEYQVDEAFF.

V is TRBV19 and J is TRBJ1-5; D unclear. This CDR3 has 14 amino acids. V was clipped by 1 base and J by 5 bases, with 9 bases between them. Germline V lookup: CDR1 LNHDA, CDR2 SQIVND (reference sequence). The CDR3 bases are TGTGCCAGTAGTATAGGTAATCGGGATCAGCCCCAGCATTTT. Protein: CASSIGNRDQPQHF.

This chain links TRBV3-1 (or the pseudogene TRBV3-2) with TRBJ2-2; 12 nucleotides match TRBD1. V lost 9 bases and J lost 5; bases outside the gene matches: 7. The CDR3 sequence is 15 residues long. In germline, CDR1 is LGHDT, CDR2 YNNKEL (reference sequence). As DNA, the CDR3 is TGTGCCAGTGGCTGGGACAGGGGGCTTACCGGGGAGCTGTTTTTT. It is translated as CASGWDRGLTGELFF.

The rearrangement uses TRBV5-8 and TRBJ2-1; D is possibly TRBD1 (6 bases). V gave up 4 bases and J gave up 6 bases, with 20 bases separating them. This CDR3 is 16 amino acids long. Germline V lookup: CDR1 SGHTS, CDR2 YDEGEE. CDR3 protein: CASSPRGRGTFNEQFF. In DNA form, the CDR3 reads TGTGCCAGCAGCCCCAGAGGCAGGGGTACGTTCAATGAGCAGTTCTTC.

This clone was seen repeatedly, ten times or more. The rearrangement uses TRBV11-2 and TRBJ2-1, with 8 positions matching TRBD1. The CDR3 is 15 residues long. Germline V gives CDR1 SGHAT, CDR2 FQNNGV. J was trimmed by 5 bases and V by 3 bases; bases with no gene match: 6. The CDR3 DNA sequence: TGTGCCAGCAGCTTCAGGGGGCTGGGAAACAATGAGCAGTTCTTC. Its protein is CASSFRGLGNNEQFF.

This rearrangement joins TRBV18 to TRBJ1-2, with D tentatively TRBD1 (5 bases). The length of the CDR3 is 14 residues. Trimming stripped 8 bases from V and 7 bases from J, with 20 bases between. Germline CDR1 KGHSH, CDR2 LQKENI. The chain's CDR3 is CASHQTDGFFGYTF. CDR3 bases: TGTGCCAGCCATCAGACAGACGGCTTTTTTGGCTACACCTTC.

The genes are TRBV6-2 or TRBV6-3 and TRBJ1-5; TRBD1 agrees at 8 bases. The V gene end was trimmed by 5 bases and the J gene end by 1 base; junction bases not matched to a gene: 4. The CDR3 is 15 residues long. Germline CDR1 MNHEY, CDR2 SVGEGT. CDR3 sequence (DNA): TGTGCCAGCAGTCTTAGGACAGGGAGCAATCAGCCCCAGCATTTT. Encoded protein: CASSLRTGSNQPQHF.

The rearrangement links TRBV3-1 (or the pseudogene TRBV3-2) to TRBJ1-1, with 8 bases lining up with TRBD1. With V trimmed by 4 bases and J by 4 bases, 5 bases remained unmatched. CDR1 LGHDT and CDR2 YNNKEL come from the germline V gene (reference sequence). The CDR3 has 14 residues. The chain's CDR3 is CASSLRTGTTEAFF. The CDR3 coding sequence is TGTGCCAGCAGCCTCAGGACAGGGACCACTGAAGCTTTCTTT.

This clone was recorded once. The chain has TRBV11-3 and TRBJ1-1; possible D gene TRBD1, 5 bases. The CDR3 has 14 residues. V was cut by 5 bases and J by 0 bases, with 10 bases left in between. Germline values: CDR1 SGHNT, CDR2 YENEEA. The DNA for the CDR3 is TGTGCCAGCAGCGTTTCAGGGTTGAACACTGAAGCTTTCTTT. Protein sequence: CASSVSGLNTEAFF.

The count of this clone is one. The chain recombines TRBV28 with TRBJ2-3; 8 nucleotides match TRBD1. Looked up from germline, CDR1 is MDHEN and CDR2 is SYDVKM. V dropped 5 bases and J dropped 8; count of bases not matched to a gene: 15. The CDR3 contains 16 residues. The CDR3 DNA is TGTGCCAGCAGTCCCCGGACAGGGCTAGTACGTGCTACGCAGTATTTT. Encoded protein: CASSPRTGLVRATQYF.

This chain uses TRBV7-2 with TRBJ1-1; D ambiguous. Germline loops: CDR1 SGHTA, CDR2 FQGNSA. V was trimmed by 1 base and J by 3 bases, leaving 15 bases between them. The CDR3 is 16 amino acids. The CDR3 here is CASSLVSRGYDTEAFF. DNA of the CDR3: TGTGCCAGCAGCTTAGTGTCGCGGGGATACGACACTGAAGCTTTCTTT.

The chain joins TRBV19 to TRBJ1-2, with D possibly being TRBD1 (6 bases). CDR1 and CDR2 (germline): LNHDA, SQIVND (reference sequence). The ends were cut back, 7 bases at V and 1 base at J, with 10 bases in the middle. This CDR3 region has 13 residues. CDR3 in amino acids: CASTPGDNYGYTF. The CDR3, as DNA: TGTGCCAGTACCCCAGGGGATAACTATGGCTACACCTTC.

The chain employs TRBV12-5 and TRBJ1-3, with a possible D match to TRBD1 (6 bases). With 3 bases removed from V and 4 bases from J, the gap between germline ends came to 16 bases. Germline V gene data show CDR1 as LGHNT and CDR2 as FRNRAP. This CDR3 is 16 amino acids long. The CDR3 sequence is CASGFAGDISGNTIYF. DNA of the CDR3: TGTGCTAGTGGTTTCGCAGGGGACATCTCCGGAAACACCATATATTTT.

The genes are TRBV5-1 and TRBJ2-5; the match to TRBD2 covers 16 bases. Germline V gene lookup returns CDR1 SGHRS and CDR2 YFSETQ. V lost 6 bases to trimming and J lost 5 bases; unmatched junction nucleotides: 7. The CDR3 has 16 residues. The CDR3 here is CASTSGTSGGAETQYF. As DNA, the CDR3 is TGCGCCAGCACCTCCGGGACTAGCGGGGGGGCGGAGACCCAGTACTTC.

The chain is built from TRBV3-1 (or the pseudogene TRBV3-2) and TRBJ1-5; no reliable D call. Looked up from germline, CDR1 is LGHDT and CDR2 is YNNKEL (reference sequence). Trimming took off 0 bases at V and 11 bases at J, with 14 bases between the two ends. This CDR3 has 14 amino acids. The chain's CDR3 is CASSQDHSGRAQHF. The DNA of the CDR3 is TGTGCCAGCAGCCAAGACCACAGCGGCAGAGCCCAGCATTTT.

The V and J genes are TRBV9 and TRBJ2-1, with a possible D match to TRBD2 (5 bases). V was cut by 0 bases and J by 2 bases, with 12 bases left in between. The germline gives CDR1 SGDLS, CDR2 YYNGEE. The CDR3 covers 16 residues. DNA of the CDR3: TGTGCCAGCAGCGTAGGCGGATTCGGGACCTACAATGAGCAGTTCTTC. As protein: CASSVGGFGTYNEQFF.

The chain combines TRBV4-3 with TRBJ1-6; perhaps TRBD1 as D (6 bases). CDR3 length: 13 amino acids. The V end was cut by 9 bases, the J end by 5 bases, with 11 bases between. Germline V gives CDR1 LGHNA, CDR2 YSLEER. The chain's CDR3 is CARGQIDNSPLHF. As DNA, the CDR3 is TGCGCCAGGGGACAAATTGATAATTCACCCCTCCACTTT.

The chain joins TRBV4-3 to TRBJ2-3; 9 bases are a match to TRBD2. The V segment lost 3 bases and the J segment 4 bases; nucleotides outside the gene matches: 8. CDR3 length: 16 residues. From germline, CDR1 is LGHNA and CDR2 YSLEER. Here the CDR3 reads CASSQVAGASADTQYF. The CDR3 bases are TGCGCCAGCAGCCAGGTAGCGGGGGCAAGCGCAGATACGCAGTATTTT.

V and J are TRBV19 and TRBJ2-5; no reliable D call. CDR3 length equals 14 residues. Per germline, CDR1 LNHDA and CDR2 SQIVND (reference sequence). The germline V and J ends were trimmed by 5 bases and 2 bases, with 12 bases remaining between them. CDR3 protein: CASSPHRPQETQYF. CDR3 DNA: TGTGCCAGTAGTCCTCACAGACCACAAGAGACCCAGTACTTC.

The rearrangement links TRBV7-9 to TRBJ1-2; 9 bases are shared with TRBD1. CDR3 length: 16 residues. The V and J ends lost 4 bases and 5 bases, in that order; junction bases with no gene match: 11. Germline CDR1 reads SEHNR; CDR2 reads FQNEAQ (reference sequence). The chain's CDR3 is CASSSWTGVENYGYTF. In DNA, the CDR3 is TGTGCCAGCAGCTCCTGGACAGGGGTGGAGAATTATGGCTACACCTTC.

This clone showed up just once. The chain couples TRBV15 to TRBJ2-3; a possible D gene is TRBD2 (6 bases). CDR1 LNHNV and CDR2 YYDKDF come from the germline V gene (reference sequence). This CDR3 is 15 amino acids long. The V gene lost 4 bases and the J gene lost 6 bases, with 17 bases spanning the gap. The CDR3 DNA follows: TGTGCCACCAGCATCGGCGGGGCCGAAACGGATACGCAGTATTTT. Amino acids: CATSIGGAETDTQYF.

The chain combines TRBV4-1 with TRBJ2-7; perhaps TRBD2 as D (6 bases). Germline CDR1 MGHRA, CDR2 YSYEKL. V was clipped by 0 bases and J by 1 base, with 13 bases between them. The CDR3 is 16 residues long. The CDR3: CASSQEEGVKSYEQYF. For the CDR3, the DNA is TGCGCCAGCAGCCAAGAGGAGGGAGTTAAGTCCTACGAGCAGTACTTC.

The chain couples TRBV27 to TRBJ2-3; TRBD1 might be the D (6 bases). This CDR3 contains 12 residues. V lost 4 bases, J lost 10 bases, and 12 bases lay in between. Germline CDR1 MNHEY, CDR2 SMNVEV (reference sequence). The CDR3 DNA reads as TGTGCCAGCAGTTCCAACAGGGTTTCGCAGTATTTT. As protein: CASSSNRVSQYF.

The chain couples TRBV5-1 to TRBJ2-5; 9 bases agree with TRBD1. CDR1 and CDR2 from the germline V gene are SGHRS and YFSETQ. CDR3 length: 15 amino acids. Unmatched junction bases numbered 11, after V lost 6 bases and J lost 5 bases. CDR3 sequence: CASKNGGQGLETQYF. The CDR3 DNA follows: TGCGCCAGCAAGAACGGAGGACAGGGGCTGGAGACCCAGTACTTC. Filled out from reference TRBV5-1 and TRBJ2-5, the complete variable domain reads KAGVTQTPRYLIKTRGQQVTLSCSPISGHRSVSWYQQTPGQGLQFLFEYFSETQRNKGNFPGRFSGRQFSNSRSEMNVSTLELGDSALYLCASKNGGQGLETQYFGPGTRLLVL.

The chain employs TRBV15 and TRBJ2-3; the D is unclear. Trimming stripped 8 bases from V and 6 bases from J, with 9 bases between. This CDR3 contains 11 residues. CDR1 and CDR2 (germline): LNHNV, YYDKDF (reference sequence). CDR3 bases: TGTGCCACCGAGCGAGGTGATACGCAGTATTTT. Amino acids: CATERGDTQYF.

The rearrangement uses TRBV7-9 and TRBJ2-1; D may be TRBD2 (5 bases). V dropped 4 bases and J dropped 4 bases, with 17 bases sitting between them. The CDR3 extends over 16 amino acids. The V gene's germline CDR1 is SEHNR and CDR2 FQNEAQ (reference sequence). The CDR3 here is CASSSTVPSGYNEQFF. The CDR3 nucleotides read TGTGCCAGCAGCTCCACCGTCCCCTCGGGATACAATGAGCAGTTCTTC.